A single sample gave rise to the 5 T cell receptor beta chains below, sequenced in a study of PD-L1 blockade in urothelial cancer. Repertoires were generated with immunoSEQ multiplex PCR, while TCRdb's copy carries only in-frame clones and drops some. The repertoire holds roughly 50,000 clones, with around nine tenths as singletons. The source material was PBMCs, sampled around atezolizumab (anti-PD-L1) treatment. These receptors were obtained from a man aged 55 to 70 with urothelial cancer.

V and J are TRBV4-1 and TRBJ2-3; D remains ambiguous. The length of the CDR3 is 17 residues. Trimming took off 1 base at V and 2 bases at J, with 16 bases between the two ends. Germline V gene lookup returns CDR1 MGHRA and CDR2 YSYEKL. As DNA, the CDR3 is TGCGCCAGCAGCCAAGTCTGGAATGCGGAAACCACAGATACGCAGTATTTT. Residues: CASSQVWNAETTDTQYF.

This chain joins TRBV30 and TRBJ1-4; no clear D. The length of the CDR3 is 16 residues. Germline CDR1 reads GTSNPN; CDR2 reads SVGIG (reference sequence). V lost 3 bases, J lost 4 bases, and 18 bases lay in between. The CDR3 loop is CAWSGLSGRINEKLFF. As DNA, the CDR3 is TGTGCCTGGAGCGGACTTTCCGGGAGGATTAATGAAAAACTGTTTTTT.

Here the CDR3 reads CASSQGFLYPGTDTQYF. The CDR3 DNA follows: TGCGCCAGCAGCCAAGGCTTTTTGTACCCGGGCACAGATACGCAGTATTTT. The rearrangement joins TRBV4-3 to TRBJ2-3; no reliable D call. This CDR3 has 17 residues. Germline CDR1 and CDR2: LGHNA and YSLEER. V was clipped by 1 base and J by 1 base, with 15 bases between them.

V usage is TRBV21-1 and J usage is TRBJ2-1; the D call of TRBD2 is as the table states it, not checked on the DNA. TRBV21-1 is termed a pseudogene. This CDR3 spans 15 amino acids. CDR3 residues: CASSAPGNGRGEQFF. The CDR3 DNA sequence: TGTGCCAGCAGCGCTCCGGGAAACGGTCGTGGTGAGCAGTTCTTC.

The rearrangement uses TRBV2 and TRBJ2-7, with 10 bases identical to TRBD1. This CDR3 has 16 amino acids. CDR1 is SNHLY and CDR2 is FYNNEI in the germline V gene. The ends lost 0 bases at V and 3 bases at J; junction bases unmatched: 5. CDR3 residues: CASSEARDRGGYEQYF. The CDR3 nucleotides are TGTGCCAGCAGTGAAGCCAGGGACAGGGGAGGCTACGAGCAGTACTTC.